These 2 T cell receptor beta chains were all obtained from the same sample, sequenced in a study of blood T cell repertoires in COVID-19. Generated by immunoSEQ multiplex PCR, the TCRdb table keeps only in-frame clones and is missing some. Among about 220,000 clones listed, around 84% were seen once. Specimen: peripheral blood. These receptors were obtained from a man aged 45-65 years with active or convalescent COVID-19.

The CDR3 loop is CASSELGGEGYTF. The CDR3 coding sequence is TGTGCCAGCAGTGAACTCGGAGGGGAAGGCTACACCTTC. The V and J genes are TRBV6-1 and TRBJ1-2, with D possibly TRBD1 on 5 matching bases. V lost 2 bases and J 8 bases, leaving 12 bases between the germline ends. From germline, CDR1 is MNHNS and CDR2 SASEGT. CDR3 length equals 13 residues.

With regard to this clone: Distinct nucleotide sequences in the sample also encode this CDR3. The V and J genes are TRBV28 and TRBJ1-3; D unclear. This CDR3 region has 13 residues. V was trimmed by 0 bases and J by 3 bases, leaving 3 bases between them. Germline assignment: CDR1 MDHEN and CDR2 SYDVKM. In DNA form, the CDR3 reads TGTGCCAGCAGTTTATGGAGTGGAAACACCATATATTTT. This sequence encodes CASSLWSGNTIYF.